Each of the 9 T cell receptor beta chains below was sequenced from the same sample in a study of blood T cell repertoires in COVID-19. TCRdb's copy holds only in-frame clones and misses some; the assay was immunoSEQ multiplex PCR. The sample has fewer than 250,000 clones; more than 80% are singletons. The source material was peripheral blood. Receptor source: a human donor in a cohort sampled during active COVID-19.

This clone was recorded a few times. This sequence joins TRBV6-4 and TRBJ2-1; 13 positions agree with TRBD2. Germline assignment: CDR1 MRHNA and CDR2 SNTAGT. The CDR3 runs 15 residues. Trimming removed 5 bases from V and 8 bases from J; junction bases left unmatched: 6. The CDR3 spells CASSPTSGGVDEQFF. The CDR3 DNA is TGTGCCAGCAGTCCTACTAGCGGGGGGGTTGATGAGCAGTTCTTC.

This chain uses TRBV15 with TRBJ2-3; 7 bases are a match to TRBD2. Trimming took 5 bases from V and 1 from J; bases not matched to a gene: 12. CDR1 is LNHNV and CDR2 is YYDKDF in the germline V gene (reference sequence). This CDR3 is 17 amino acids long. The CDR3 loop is CATSPGRGAGGTDTQYF. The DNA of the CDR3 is TGTGCCACCAGCCCTGGGAGAGGGGCGGGGGGCACAGATACGCAGTATTTT.

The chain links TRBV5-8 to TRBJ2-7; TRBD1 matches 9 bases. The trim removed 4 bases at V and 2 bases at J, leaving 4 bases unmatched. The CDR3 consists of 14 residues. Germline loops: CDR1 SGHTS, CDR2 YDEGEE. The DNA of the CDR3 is TGTGCCAGCAGCAGGGGACAGGGCGCCTACGAGCAGTACTTC. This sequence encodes CASSRGQGAYEQYF. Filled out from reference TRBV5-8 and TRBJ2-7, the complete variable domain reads EAGVTQSPTHLIKTRGQQATLRCSPISGHTSVYWYQQALGLGLQFLLWYDEGEERNRGNFPPRFSGRQFPNYSSELNVNALELEDSALYLCASSRGQGAYEQYFGPGTRLTVT.

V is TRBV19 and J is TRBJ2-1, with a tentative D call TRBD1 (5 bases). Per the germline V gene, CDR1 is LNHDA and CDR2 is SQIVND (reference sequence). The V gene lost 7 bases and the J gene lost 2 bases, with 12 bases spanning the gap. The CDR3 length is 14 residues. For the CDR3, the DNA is TGTGCCAGTAACCCAGGGTCTGCCTACAATGAGCAGTTCTTC. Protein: CASNPGSAYNEQFF.

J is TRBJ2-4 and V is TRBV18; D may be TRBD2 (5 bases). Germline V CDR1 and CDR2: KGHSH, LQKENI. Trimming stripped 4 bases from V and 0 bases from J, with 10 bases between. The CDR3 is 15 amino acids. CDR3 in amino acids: CASSRGEGAKNIQYF. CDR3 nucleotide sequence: TGTGCCAGCTCACGAGGAGAGGGAGCCAAAAACATTCAGTACTTC.

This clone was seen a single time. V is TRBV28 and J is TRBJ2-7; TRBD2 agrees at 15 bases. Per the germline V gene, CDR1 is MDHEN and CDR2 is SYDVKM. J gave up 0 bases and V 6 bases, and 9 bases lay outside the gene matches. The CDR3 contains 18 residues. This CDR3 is CASSLGLAGGRLSYEQYF. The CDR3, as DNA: TGTGCCAGCAGCCTCGGACTAGCGGGAGGGAGGCTCTCCTACGAGCAGTACTTC.

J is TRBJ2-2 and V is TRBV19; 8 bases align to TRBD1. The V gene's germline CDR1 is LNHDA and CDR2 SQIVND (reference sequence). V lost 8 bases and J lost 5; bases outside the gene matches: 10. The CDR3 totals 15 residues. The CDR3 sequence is CASFIRQGATGELFF. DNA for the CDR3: TGTGCCAGTTTCATACGCCAGGGGGCAACCGGGGAGCTGTTTTTT.

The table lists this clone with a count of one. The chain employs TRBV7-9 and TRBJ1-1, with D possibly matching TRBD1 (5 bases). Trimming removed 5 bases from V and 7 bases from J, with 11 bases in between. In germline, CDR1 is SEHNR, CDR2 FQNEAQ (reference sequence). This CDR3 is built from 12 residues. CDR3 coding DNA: TGTGCCAGCAGCCGTTCAGGGTATGAAGCTTTCTTT. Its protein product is CASSRSGYEAFF.

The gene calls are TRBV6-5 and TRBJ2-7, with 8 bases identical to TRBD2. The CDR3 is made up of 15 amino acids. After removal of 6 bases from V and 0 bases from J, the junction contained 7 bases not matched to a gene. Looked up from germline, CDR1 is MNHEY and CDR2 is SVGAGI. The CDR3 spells CASSLTGTSSYEQYF. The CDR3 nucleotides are TGTGCCAGCAGCCTTACCGGGACTAGCTCCTACGAGCAGTACTTC.